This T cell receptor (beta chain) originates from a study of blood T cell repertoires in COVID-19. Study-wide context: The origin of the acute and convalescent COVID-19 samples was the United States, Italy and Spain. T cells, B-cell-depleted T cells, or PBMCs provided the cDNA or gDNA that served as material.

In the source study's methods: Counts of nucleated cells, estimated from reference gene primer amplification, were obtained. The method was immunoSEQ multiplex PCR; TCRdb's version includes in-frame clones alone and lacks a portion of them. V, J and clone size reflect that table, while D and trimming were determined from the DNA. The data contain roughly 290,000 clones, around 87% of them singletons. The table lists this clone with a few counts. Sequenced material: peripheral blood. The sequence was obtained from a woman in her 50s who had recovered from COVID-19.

This CDR3 is CASSLAGRGYGSPLHF. DNA of the CDR3: TGCGCCAGCAGCTTGGCCGGGAGGGGGTATGGTTCACCCCTCCACTTT. This sequence joins TRBV5-1 and TRBJ1-6; TRBD1 is a possible D gene (6 bases). The V and J ends lost 0 bases and 9 bases respectively, with 16 bases between them. This CDR3 spans 16 amino acids. Germline CDR1 and CDR2: SGHRS and YFSETQ.